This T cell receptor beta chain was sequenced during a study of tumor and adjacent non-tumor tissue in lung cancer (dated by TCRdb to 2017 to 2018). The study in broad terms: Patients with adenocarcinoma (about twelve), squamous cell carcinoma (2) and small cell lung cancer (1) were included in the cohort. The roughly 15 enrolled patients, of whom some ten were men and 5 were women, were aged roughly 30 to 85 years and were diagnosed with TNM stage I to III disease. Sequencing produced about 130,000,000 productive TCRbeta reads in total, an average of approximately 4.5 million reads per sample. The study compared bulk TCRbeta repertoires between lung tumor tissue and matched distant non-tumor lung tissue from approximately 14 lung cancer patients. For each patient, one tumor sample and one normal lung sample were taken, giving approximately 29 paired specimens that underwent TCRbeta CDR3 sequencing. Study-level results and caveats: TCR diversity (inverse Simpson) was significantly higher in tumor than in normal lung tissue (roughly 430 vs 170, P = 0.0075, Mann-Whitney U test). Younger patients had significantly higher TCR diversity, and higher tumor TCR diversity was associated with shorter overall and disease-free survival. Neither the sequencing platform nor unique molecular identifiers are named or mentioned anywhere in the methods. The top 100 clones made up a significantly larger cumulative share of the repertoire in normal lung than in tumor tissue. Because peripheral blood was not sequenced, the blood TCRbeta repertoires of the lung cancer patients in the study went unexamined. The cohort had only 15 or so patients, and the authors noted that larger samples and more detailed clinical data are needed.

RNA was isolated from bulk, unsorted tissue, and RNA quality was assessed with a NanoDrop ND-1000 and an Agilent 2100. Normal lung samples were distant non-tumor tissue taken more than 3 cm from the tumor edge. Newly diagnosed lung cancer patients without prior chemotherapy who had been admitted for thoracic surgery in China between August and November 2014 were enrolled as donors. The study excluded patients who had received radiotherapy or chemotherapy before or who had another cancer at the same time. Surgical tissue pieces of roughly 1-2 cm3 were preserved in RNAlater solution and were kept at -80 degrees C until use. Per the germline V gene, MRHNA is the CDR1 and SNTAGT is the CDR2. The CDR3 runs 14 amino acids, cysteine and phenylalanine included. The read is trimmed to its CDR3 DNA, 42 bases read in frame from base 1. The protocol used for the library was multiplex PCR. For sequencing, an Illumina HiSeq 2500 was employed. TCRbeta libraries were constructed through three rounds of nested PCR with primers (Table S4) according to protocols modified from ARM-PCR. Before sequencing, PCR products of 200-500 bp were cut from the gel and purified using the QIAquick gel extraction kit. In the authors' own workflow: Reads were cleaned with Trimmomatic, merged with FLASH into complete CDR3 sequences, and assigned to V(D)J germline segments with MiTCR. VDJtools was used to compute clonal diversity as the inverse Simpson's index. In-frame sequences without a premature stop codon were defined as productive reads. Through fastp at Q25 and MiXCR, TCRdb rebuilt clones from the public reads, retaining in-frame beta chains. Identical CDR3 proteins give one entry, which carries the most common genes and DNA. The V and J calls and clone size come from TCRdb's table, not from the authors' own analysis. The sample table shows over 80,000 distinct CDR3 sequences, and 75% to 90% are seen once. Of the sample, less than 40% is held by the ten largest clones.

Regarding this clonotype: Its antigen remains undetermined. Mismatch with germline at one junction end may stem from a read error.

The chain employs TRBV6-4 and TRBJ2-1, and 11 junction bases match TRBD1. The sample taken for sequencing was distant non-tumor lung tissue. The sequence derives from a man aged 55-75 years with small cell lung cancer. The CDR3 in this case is CANSEGTGGHEQFF. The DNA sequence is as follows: TGTGCCAACAGTGAAGGGACAGGGGGTCATGAGCAGTTCTTC.